This TCR beta chain comes out of a study of T cell responses to AZD1222 COVID-19 vaccine. About the study: Second doses that came at about 4 or about 12 weeks were put together. Study observations and caveats: Baseline serostatus was positive in only a handful of AZD1222 recipients. The repertoires were collected only after the peak T cell response. The donor cohort was predominantly white British with a female majority, and clonal diversity may have been underestimated.

The V gene lost 8 bases and the J gene lost 5 bases, with 14 bases spanning the gap. Germline V gives CDR1 LNHDA, CDR2 SQIVND (reference sequence). The CDR3 has 13 amino acids. TCRdb keeps only in-frame clones here, not all; method: immunoSEQ multiplex PCR. The table records about 150,000 clones, 85% to 90% of them present only once. This clone was seen once. No antigen is known for it. The sequence came from an adult in good health. This chain joins TRBV19 and TRBJ2-3, with a tentative D call TRBD1 (7 bases). Specimen: peripheral blood, collected on day 0 of AZD1222 vaccination. CDR3 nucleotides: TGTGCCAGTGATAACAGGGGAGGAGATACGCAGTATTTT. Its translation is CASDNRGGDTQYF. The whole variable domain, remainder taken from reference TRBV19 and TRBJ2-3, is DGGITQSPKYLFRKEGQNVTLSCEQNLNHDAMYWYRQDPGQGLRLIYYSQIVNDFQKGDIAEGYSVSREKKESFPLTVTSAQKNPTAFYLCASDNRGGDTQYFGPGTRLTVL.